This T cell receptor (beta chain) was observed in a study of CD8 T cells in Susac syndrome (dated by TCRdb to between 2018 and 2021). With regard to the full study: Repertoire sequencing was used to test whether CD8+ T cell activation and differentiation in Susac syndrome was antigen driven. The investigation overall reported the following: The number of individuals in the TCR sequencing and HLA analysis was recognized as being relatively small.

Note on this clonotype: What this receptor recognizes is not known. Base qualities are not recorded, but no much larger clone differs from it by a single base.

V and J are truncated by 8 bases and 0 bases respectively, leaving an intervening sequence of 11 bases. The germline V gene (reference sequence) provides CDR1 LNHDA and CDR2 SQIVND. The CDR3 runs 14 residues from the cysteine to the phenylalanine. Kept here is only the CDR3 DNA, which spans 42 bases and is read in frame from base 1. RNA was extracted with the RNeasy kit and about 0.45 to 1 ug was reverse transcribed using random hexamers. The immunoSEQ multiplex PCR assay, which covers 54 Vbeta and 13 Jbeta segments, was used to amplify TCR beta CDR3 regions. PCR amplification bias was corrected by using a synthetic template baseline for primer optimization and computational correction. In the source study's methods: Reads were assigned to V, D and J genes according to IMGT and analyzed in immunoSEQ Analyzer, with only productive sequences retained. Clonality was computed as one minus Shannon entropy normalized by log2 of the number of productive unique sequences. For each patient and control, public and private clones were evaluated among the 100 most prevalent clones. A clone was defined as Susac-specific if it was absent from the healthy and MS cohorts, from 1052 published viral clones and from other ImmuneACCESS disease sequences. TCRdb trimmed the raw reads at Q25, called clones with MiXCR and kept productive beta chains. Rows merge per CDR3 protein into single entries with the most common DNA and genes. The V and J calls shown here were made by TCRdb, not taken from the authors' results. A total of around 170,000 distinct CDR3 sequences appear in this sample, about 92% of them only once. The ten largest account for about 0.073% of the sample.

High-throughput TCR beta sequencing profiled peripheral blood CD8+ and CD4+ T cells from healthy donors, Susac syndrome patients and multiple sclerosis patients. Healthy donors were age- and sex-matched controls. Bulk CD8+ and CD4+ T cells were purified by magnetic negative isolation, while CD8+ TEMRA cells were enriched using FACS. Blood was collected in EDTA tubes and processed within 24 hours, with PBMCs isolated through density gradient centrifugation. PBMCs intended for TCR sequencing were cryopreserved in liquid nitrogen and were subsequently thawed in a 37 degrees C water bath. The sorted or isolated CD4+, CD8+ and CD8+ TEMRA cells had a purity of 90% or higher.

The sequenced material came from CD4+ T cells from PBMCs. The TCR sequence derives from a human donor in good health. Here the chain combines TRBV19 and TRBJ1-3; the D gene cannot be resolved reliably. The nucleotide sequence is TGTGCCAGTTGCGACACAAGCTCTGGAAACACCATATATTTT. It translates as CASCDTSSGNTIYF.